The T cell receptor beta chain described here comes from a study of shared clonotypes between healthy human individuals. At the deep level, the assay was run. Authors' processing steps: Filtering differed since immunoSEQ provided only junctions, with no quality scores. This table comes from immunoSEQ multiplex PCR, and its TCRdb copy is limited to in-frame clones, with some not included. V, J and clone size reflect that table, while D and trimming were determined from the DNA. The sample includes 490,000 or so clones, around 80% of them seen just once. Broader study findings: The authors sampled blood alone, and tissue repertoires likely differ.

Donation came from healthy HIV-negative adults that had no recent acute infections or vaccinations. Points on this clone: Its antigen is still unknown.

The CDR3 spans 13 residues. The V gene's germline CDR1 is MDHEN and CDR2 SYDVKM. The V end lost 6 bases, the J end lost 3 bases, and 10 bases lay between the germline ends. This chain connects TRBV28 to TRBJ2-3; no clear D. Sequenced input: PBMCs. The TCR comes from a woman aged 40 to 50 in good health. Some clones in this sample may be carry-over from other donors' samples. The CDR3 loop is CASSPIGTDTQYF. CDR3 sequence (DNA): TGTGCCAGCAGCCCCATAGGAACAGATACGCAGTATTTT.